The clone carrying this T cell receptor (beta chain) was observed a handful of times. TCRdb re-called the 5' RACE reads through MiXCR, storing one row per CDR3 protein. This sample carries about 130,000 distinct CDR3 sequences, more than 13% of them seen once, and the ten largest clones take 20% to 25%. This entry is derived from a study of early T cells in non-severe SARS-CoV-2 infection. The J segment lost 3 bases and the V segment lost 4 bases, leaving 10 bases of the junction unmatched. Germline V lookup: CDR1 MNHEY, CDR2 SMNVEV (reference sequence). This CDR3 has 16 residues. The TCR sequence derives from an adult who was a healthcare worker with PCR-confirmed SARS-CoV-2 infection or an uninfected control (not recorded which). This chain joins TRBV27 and TRBJ2-7; 9 nucleotides line up with TRBD1. The specimen was whole blood. CDR3 region: CASSSTSGTGIYEQYF. For the CDR3, the DNA is TGTGCCAGCAGTTCAACCTCCGGGACAGGGATCTACGAGCAGTACTTC.